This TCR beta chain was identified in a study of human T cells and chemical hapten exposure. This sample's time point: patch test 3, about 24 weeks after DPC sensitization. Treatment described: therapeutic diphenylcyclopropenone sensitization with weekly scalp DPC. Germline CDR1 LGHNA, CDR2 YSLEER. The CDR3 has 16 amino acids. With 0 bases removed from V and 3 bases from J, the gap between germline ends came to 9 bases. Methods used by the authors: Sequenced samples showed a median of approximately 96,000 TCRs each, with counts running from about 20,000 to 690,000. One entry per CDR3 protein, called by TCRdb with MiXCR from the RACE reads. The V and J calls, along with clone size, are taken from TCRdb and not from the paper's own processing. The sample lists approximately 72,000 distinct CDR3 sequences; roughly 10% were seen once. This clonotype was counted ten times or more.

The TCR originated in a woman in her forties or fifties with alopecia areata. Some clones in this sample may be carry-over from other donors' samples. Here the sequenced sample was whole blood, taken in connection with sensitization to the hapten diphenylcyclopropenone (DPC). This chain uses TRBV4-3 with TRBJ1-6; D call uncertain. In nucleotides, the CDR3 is TGCGCCAGCAGCCAAGATGTCGGGGTCTATAATTCACCCCTCCACTTT. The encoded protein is CASSQDVGVYNSPLHF.